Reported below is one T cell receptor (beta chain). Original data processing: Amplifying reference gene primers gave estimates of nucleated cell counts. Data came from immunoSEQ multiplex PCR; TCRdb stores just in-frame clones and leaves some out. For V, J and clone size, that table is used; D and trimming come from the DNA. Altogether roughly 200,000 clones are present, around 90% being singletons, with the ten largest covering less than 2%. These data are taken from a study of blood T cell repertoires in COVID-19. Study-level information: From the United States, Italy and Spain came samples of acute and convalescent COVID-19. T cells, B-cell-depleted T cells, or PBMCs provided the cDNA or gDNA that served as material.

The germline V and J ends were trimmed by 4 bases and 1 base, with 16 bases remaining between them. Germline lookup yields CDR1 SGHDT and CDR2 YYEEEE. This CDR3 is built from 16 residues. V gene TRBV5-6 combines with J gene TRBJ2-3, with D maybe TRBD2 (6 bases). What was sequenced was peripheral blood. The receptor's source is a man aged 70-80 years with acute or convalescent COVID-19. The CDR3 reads CASSQGLSGGTDTQYF. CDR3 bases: TGTGCCAGCAGCCAAGGACTCTCGGGGGGCACAGATACGCAGTATTTT. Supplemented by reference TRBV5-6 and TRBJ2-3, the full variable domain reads DAGVTQSPTHLIKTRGQQVTLRCSPKSGHDTVSWYQQALGQGPQFIFQYYEEEERQRGNFPDRFSGHQFPNYSSELNVNALLLGDSALYLCASSQGLSGGTDTQYFGPGTRLTVL.